This entry is about one TCR beta chain. Using immunoSEQ multiplex PCR, the repertoire was profiled, and TCRdb retains in-frame clones only, with some absent. The profile shows tens of thousands of clones, approximately 94% of them singletons. Germline V CDR1 and CDR2: SGHRS, YFSETQ. The CDR3 length is 15 residues. V was trimmed by 0 bases and J by 4 bases, leaving 13 bases between them. The data belong to a study of technical replicates of blood from several donors. This chain connects TRBV5-1 to TRBJ1-2, with TRBD1 as a possible D gene (5 bases). The sequence was collected from a human donor in good health. Sequencing used T cells isolated from PBMCs. DNA for the CDR3: TGCGCCAGCAGCTTGGATATTGGGGCACCCTATGGCTACACCTTC. This codes for CASSLDIGAPYGYTF.